One and the same sample provided the 24 T cell receptor beta chains below, sequenced in a study of blood T cell repertoires in COVID-19. Method: immunoSEQ multiplex PCR; TCRdb's copy keeps in-frame clones and lacks some. This table has under 80,000 clones, 70% to 90% appearing once. Sequenced material: peripheral blood. These receptors all stem from a woman aged 80 or older with active or convalescent COVID-19.

The chain employs TRBV4-3 and TRBJ2-1; 8 positions match TRBD1. V was pared by 4 bases and J by 0 bases, with 8 bases of the junction left unmatched. The CDR3 spans 17 residues. From germline, CDR1 is LGHNA and CDR2 YSLEER. This chain's CDR3 is CASSRTADRASYNEQFF. The CDR3 DNA sequence: TGCGCCAGCAGCCGGACCGCGGACAGGGCCTCCTACAATGAGCAGTTCTTC.

This clone showed up just once. The CDR3: CASSQGAMNTEAFF. DNA of the CDR3: TGCGCCAGCAGTCAGGGGGCGATGAACACTGAAGCTTTCTTT. The chain carries TRBV5-1 and TRBJ1-1; 8 nucleotides match TRBD1. CDR1 is SGHRS and CDR2 is YFSETQ in the germline V gene. V shed 5 bases and J 0 bases; nucleotides not matched to a gene: 3. The CDR3 is 14 amino acids.

The chain recombines TRBV6-5 with TRBJ2-7; 8 bases align to TRBD1. Unmatched junction bases numbered 4, after V lost 0 bases and J lost 0 bases. The CDR3 sequence is 16 residues long. From germline, CDR1 is MNHEY and CDR2 SVGAGI. CDR3: CASSYSRTGSSYEQYF. DNA of the CDR3: TGTGCCAGCAGTTACTCCAGGACAGGGAGCTCCTACGAGCAGTACTTC.

The chain couples TRBV11-2 to TRBJ1-2; D not resolved. V was trimmed by 5 bases and J by 7 bases, leaving 11 bases between them. The CDR3 covers 12 residues. Germline V gives CDR1 SGHAT, CDR2 FQNNGV. CDR3 residues: CASSPQAGGYTF. The CDR3 region has the DNA TGTGCCAGCAGCCCCCAGGCAGGTGGCTACACCTTC. Combining the CDR3 with reference TRBV11-2 and TRBJ1-2 gives the whole variable domain EAGVAQSPRYKIIEKRQSVAFWCNPISGHATLYWYQQILGQGPKLLIQFQNNGVVDDSQLPKDRFSAERLKGVDSTLKIQPAKLEDSAVYLCASSPQAGGYTFGSGTRLTVV.

The V call is TRBV5-6, the J call TRBJ2-5; 8 nucleotides match TRBD2. CDR3 size: 15 residues. Trimming removed 1 base from V and 4 bases from J; junction bases left unmatched: 6. The germline gives CDR1 SGHDT, CDR2 YYEEEE. CDR3 in amino acids: CASSLPTSGGETQYF. Here the CDR3 DNA reads TGTGCCAGCAGCTTGCCCACTAGCGGCGGAGAGACCCAGTACTTC.

The rearrangement joins TRBV5-4 to TRBJ1-2; D gene unclear. There are 11 residues in the CDR3. Trimming pared 2 bases from V and 8 bases from J, leaving 7 bases between. CDR1 and CDR2 (germline): SGHNT, YYREEE (reference sequence). CDR3 sequence reads: CASSFSRGYTF. The CDR3 DNA reads TGTGCCAGCAGCTTTTCTAGGGGCTACACCTTC.

Points on this clone: The same CDR3 also results from other DNA sequences found in this sample. This rearrangement joins TRBV27 to TRBJ1-6, with D tentatively TRBD1 (5 bases). Germline V gene data show CDR1 as MNHEY and CDR2 as SMNVEV (reference sequence). V dropped 5 bases and J dropped 2 bases, with 10 bases sitting between them. The CDR3 consists of 15 residues. The CDR3: CASSIAGTYNSPLHF. The CDR3 nucleotides are TGTGCCAGCAGTATAGCAGGGACCTATAATTCACCCCTCCACTTT.

The CDR3 loop reads CASSFAKGTGQETQYF. The DNA of the CDR3 is TGTGCCAGCAGTTTCGCCAAAGGGACAGGCCAAGAGACCCAGTACTTC. The genes are TRBV6-2 or TRBV6-3 and TRBJ2-5; TRBD1 matches 8 bases. Germline V gene data show CDR1 as MNHEY and CDR2 as SVGEGT. The V segment lost 4 bases and the J segment 1 base; nucleotides outside the gene matches: 8. The CDR3 has 16 residues.

The V gene is TRBV9, the J gene TRBJ1-4, with D possibly matching TRBD1 (6 bases). Germline assignment: CDR1 SGDLS and CDR2 YYNGEE. The CDR3 runs to 17 residues. Trimming took off 0 bases at V and 0 bases at J, with 12 bases between the two ends. The chain's CDR3 is CASSVAQGRATNEKLFF. As DNA, the CDR3 is TGTGCCAGCAGCGTAGCTCAGGGGAGGGCAACTAATGAAAAACTGTTTTTT.

The gene calls are TRBV5-1 and TRBJ2-3; 10 nucleotides line up with TRBD1. Trimming cost V 5 bases and J 5 bases; bases outside gene matches: 11. The CDR3 loop spans 16 amino acids. CDR1 SGHRS and CDR2 YFSETQ come from the germline V gene. The CDR3 region has the DNA TGCGCCAGCAGACAGTGGGGGACAGGGGCTGGAGATACGCAGTATTTT. This encodes CASRQWGTGAGDTQYF.

The chain has TRBV28 and TRBJ1-4, with D possibly TRBD1 on 6 matching bases. From germline, CDR1 is MDHEN and CDR2 SYDVKM. Trimming took 7 bases from V and 7 from J, leaving 19 bases between them. This CDR3 has 15 amino acids. CDR3 protein: CASTPRGAGIEKLFF. CDR3 DNA sequence: TGTGCCAGCACCCCCCGGGGGGCTGGTATTGAAAAACTGTTTTTT.

The chain combines TRBV3-1 (or the pseudogene TRBV3-2) with TRBJ1-1; D gene unclear. This CDR3 has 15 amino acids. Germline CDR1 and CDR2: LGHDT and YNNKEL (reference sequence). Trimming shortened V by 0 bases and J by 5 bases, and 13 bases separated the two germline ends. The CDR3 here is CASSQDLGRGTEAFF. The CDR3 DNA sequence: TGTGCCAGCAGCCAAGATCTGGGGAGAGGAACTGAAGCTTTCTTT.

V and J are TRBV14 and TRBJ1-1; TRBD1 agrees at 8 bases. There are 16 residues in the CDR3. Per germline, CDR1 SGHDN and CDR2 FVKESK. The V and J ends lost 1 base and 0 bases, in that order; junction bases with no gene match: 4. The CDR3 reads CASSQGRQGLNTEAFF. CDR3 nucleotide sequence: TGTGCCAGCAGCCAAGGACGACAGGGGCTGAACACTGAAGCTTTCTTT. Full variable domain (missing parts from reference TRBV14 and TRBJ1-1): EAGVTQFPSHSVIEKGQTVTLRCDPISGHDNLYWYRRVMGKEIKFLLHFVKESKQDESGMPNNRFLAERTGGTYSTLKVQPAELEDSGVYFCASSQGRQGLNTEAFFGQGTRLTVV.

The rearrangement links TRBV27 to TRBJ1-5; D gene uncertain. Germline lookup yields CDR1 MNHEY and CDR2 SMNVEV (reference sequence). The V end was cut by 8 bases, the J end by 5 bases, with 10 bases between. The CDR3 has 12 residues. The CDR3 region is CASGRRDQPQHF. The CDR3 DNA sequence: TGTGCCAGCGGAAGACGGGATCAGCCCCAGCATTTT.

The chain employs TRBV29-1 and TRBJ2-7; 7 bases match TRBD2. This CDR3 region has 12 residues. V lost 3 bases to trimming and J lost 5 bases; unmatched junction nucleotides: 4. The germline V gene encodes CDR1 SQVTM and CDR2 ANQGSEA. The CDR3 DNA reads TGCAGCGTTGACTCTGGGGGGGACGAGCAGTACTTC. It is translated as CSVDSGGDEQYF.

The chain combines TRBV5-4 with TRBJ2-1; TRBD2 is a possible D gene (5 bases). This CDR3 contains 15 residues. V lost 5 bases and J lost 4, with 16 bases in between. The germline gives CDR1 SGHNT, CDR2 YYREEE (reference sequence). CDR3 sequence: CASRGGDGIYNEQFF. The CDR3 nucleotides are TGTGCCAGCAGGGGCGGAGACGGGATTTACAATGAGCAGTTCTTC.

The chain has TRBV5-6 and TRBJ2-2, with no clear D. Trimming left V 0 bases short and J 0 bases short, with 6 bases between. The CDR3 is 15 amino acids. From germline, CDR1 is SGHDT and CDR2 YYEEEE. The CDR3 is CASSLGQTNTGELFF. The CDR3 nucleotides read TGTGCCAGCAGCTTGGGGCAGACGAACACCGGGGAGCTGTTTTTT.

J is TRBJ2-7 and V is TRBV29-1; no definite D call. This CDR3 has 13 amino acids. CDR1 and CDR2 from the germline V gene are SQVTM and ANQGSEA. The ends were cut back, 1 base at V and 2 bases at J, with 9 bases in the middle. The CDR3 bases are TGCAGCGTTGAAGGATTGCAGACCTACGAGCAGTACTTC. Encoded protein: CSVEGLQTYEQYF.

This clone occurred a few times. This chain joins TRBV19 and TRBJ1-4; 8 bases agree with TRBD1. Germline V gene lookup returns CDR1 LNHDA and CDR2 SQIVND (reference sequence). J gave up 4 bases and V 7 bases, and 8 bases lay outside the gene matches. The length of the CDR3 is 15 residues. The CDR3 loop reads CASTQGTGSNEKLFF. The CDR3 coding sequence is TGTGCCAGTACCCAAGGGACAGGAAGTAATGAAAAACTGTTTTTT.

The chain carries TRBV25-1 and TRBJ1-6; 9 bases map to TRBD1. The CDR3 consists of 14 residues. Germline values: CDR1 MGHDK, CDR2 SYGVNS. The V segment lost 6 bases and the J segment 6 bases; nucleotides outside the gene matches: 3. CDR3 DNA: TGTGCCAGCAGGCCGGGACAGGGTAATTCACCCCTCCACTTT. Encoded protein: CASRPGQGNSPLHF.

The table lists this clone with a few counts. V gene TRBV19 combines with J gene TRBJ2-6; TRBD1 matches at 7 bases. Germline trimming cut 7 bases from V and 1 base from J; bases unmatched to any gene: 4. This CDR3 is 15 amino acids long. CDR1 and CDR2 from the germline V gene are LNHDA and SQIVND (reference sequence). The CDR3 region is CASTQTGSGANVLTF. The CDR3 DNA sequence: TGTGCCAGTACCCAGACAGGGTCTGGGGCCAACGTCCTGACTTTC. The whole variable domain, filled in from reference TRBV19 and TRBJ2-6, reads DGGITQSPKYLFRKEGQNVTLSCEQNLNHDAMYWYRQDPGQGLRLIYYSQIVNDFQKGDIAEGYSVSREKKESFPLTVTSAQKNPTAFYLCASTQTGSGANVLTFGAGSRLTVL.

The J gene is TRBJ2-1, the V gene TRBV5-1; TRBD2 matches 11 bases. V lost 4 bases to trimming and J lost 3 bases; unmatched junction nucleotides: 3. Per germline, CDR1 SGHRS and CDR2 YFSETQ. The CDR3 has 15 residues. The CDR3 coding sequence is TGCGCCAGCAGCGTACTAGCGGGGGTCTACAATGAGCAGTTCTTC. It encodes CASSVLAGVYNEQFF.

The CDR3 bases are TGCGCCAGCAGCCAAGCTAGCGGGGGTTACAATGAGCAGTTCTTC. Translated: CASSQASGGYNEQFF. The chain employs TRBV4-3 and TRBJ2-1, with 10 bases aligning to TRBD2. Germline-derived CDR1 and CDR2 are LGHNA and YSLEER. V lost 1 base to trimming and J lost 4 bases; unmatched junction nucleotides: 1. The CDR3 has 15 amino acids.

This chain joins TRBV10-3 and TRBJ1-1; perhaps TRBD1 as D (5 bases). In germline, CDR1 is ENHRY, CDR2 SYGVKD. The CDR3 is 12 residues long. The germline V and J ends were trimmed by 2 bases and 6 bases, with 7 bases remaining between them. The CDR3 DNA is TGTGCCATCAGTGAGGGAGGGGCTGAAGCTTTCTTT. It codes for CAISEGGAEAFF.